This passage covers 24 T cell receptor beta chains from one sample sequenced in a study of shared clonotypes between healthy human individuals. Here immunoSEQ multiplex PCR was the method, and the copy in TCRdb shows in-frame clones only, minus some. The data hold about half a million clones, with almost 80% observed a single time. Sequencing was carried out using PBMCs. These TCRs come from a woman in her thirties or forties in good health. Some clones in this sample may be carry-over from other donors' samples.

The chain has TRBV2 and TRBJ2-2, with 7 bases identical to TRBD2. J was trimmed by 7 bases and V by 6 bases; bases with no gene match: 8. The CDR3 runs 14 residues. The V gene's germline CDR1 is SNHLY and CDR2 FYNNEI. DNA of the CDR3: TGTGCCAGCAGCCAGGGACTATGGGGCGGGGAGCTGTTTTTT. Its protein is CASSQGLWGGELFF.

The chain has TRBV28 and TRBJ2-5, with TRBD2 identical over 13 bases. The last part of the DNA fits TRBJ2-7 better; the J call may be wrong. The CDR3 has 15 residues. Germline V gene data show CDR1 as MDHEN and CDR2 as SYDVKM. The CDR3 coding sequence is TGTGCCAGCCAGGGGACTAGCGGGATCGGGTACGAGCAGTACTTC. Protein: CASQGTSGIGYEQYF.

V gene TRBV7-6 combines with J gene TRBJ2-2, with 8 bases that match TRBD1. Germline trimming cut 5 bases from V and 1 base from J; bases unmatched to any gene: 3. Germline CDR1 SGHVS, CDR2 FNYEAQ. The CDR3 loop spans 15 amino acids. The CDR3 sequence is CASSRRGRNTGELFF. In nucleotides, the CDR3 is TGTGCCAGCAGCCGCAGGGGGCGGAACACCGGGGAGCTGTTTTTT. The entire variable domain, with the rest obtained from reference TRBV7-6 and TRBJ2-2, is as follows: GAGVSQSPRYKVTKRGQDVALRCDPISGHVSLYWYRQALGQGPEFLTYFNYEAQQDKSGLPNDRFSAERPEGSISTLTIQRTEQRDSAMYRCASSRRGRNTGELFFGEGSRLTVL.

The CDR3: CSVASGTSDQPQHF. The DNA for the CDR3 is TGCAGCGTGGCCTCGGGGACCTCTGATCAGCCCCAGCATTTT. This chain joins TRBV29-1 and TRBJ1-5, with a weak D call TRBD1 (5 bases). The length of the CDR3 is 14 residues. Germline CDR1 and CDR2: SQVTM and ANQGSEA. Trimming removed 6 bases at V and 5 bases at J, with 17 bases between. Looking up the rest from reference TRBV29-1 and TRBJ1-5 gives the full variable domain: SAVISQKPSRDICQRGTSLTIQCQVDSQVTMMFWYRQQPGQSLTLIATANQGSEATYESGFVIDKFPISRPNLTFSTLTVSNMSPEDSSIYLCSVASGTSDQPQHFGDGTRLSIL.

The chain employs TRBV7-2 and TRBJ2-1; 8 nucleotides agree with TRBD1. V was pared by 5 bases and J by 8 bases, with 11 bases of the junction left unmatched. CDR1 and CDR2 (germline): SGHTA, FQGNSA. The length of the CDR3 is 15 residues. The CDR3 sequence is CASSPGQGLLDEQFF. DNA of the CDR3: TGTGCCAGCAGCCCTGGACAGGGACTGCTTGATGAGCAGTTCTTC.

The J gene is TRBJ1-4, the V gene TRBV29-1, with TRBD1 as a possible D gene (6 bases). The CDR3 is 14 residues long. V gave up 5 bases and J gave up 4 bases, with 14 bases separating them. In germline, CDR1 is SQVTM, CDR2 ANQGSEA. CDR3 sequence (DNA): TGCAGCGTTTTTCTACAGGGACATAATGAAAAACTGTTTTTT. Protein sequence: CSVFLQGHNEKLFF. Combining the CDR3 with reference TRBV29-1 and TRBJ1-4 gives the whole variable domain SAVISQKPSRDICQRGTSLTIQCQVDSQVTMMFWYRQQPGQSLTLIATANQGSEATYESGFVIDKFPISRPNLTFSTLTVSNMSPEDSSIYLCSVFLQGHNEKLFFGSGTQLSVL.

The chain is built from TRBV5-4 and TRBJ2-2; TRBD1 agrees at 8 bases. The germline CDR1 and CDR2 sequences are SGHNT and YYREEE (reference sequence). V was pared by 4 bases and J by 3 bases, with 11 bases of the junction left unmatched. This CDR3 is built from 17 residues. In DNA, the CDR3 is TGTGCCAGCAGCGGACAAGACAGGGGAAAATACACCGGGGAGCTGTTTTTT. Encoded protein: CASSGQDRGKYTGELFF.

The chain carries TRBV9 and TRBJ2-3; D gene ambiguous. Trimming took 0 bases from V and 0 from J, leaving 5 bases between them. This CDR3 contains 14 residues. CDR1 and CDR2 (germline): SGDLS, YYNGEE. In DNA, the CDR3 is TGTGCCAGCAGCGTAGGACTGAGCACAGATACGCAGTATTTT. It is translated as CASSVGLSTDTQYF.

Remarks on this clone: This probably arose from a read error, given a far larger clone one base away. The CDR3 here is CAWINVREALF. CDR3 nucleotides: TGTGCCTGGATTAATGTAAGGGAAGCTTTATTT. The chain has TRBV30 and TRBJ1-1, with D hard to call. Germline-derived CDR1 and CDR2 are GTSNPN and SVGIG (reference sequence). The CDR3 loop spans 11 amino acids.

The chain recombines TRBV19 with TRBJ2-1, with 10 bases lining up with TRBD1. The junction had 13 bases not matched to a gene; V was cut back by 5 bases and J by 6 bases. Per the germline V gene, CDR1 is LNHDA and CDR2 is SQIVND (reference sequence). The CDR3 loop spans 17 amino acids. In DNA, the CDR3 is TGTGCCAGTAGTGTCCGACAGGGGGCCACTCTGAGCAATGAGCAGTTCTTC. As protein: CASSVRQGATLSNEQFF. The entire variable domain, with the rest obtained from reference TRBV19 and TRBJ2-1, is as follows: DGGITQSPKYLFRKEGQNVTLSCEQNLNHDAMYWYRQDPGQGLRLIYYSQIVNDFQKGDIAEGYSVSREKKESFPLTVTSAQKNPTAFYLCASSVRQGATLSNEQFFGPGTRLTVL.

In this sample, this clone turned up a few times. This chain joins TRBV2 and TRBJ1-1, with D possibly matching TRBD1 (5 bases). The CDR3 length is 13 residues. Germline CDR1 SNHLY, CDR2 FYNNEI. With 1 base removed from V and 8 bases from J, the gap between germline ends came to 11 bases. The CDR3 DNA sequence: TGTGCCAGCAGTGAAGGTGTGGGGCTAGAAGCTTTCTTT. Translating gives CASSEGVGLEAFF.

There are many counts of this clone. The J gene is TRBJ2-2, the V gene TRBV11-3, with 11 bases that match TRBD2. Germline CDR1 and CDR2: SGHNT and YENEEA. This CDR3 is built from 15 residues. The V gene end was trimmed by 5 bases and the J gene end by 6 bases; junction bases not matched to a gene: 5. CDR3 coding DNA: TGTGCCAGCAGCAAACTAGCGGGAGTGTCCGGGGAGCTGTTTTTT. This translates into CASSKLAGVSGELFF.

V gene TRBV7-9 combines with J gene TRBJ2-1; TRBD1 agrees at 8 bases. CDR1 is SEHNR, CDR2 FQNEAQ, per germline (reference sequence). CDR3 length: 14 residues. The V and J ends lost 6 bases and 8 bases, in that order; junction bases with no gene match: 9. CDR3 DNA sequence: TGTGCCAGCAGAACCCCAGACAGGGGCCATGAGCAGTTCTTC. It translates to CASRTPDRGHEQFF. The whole variable domain, remainder taken from reference TRBV7-9 and TRBJ2-1, is DTGVSQNPRHKITKRGQNVTFRCDPISEHNRLYWYRQTLGQGPEFLTYFQNEAQLEKSRLLSDRFSAERPKGSFSTLEIQRTEQGDSAMYLCASRTPDRGHEQFFGPGTRLTVL.

This chain joins TRBV5-1 and TRBJ1-3; unclear D gene. The CDR3 length is 16 residues. V was pared by 2 bases and J by 1 base, with 13 bases between. Germline V gene data show CDR1 as SGHRS and CDR2 as YFSETQ. The CDR3 nucleotides are TGCGCCAGCAGCTTCTCCGGGCTGTTATCTGGAAACACCATATATTTT. Encoded protein: CASSFSGLLSGNTIYF.

The chain employs TRBV5-1 and TRBJ1-4, with D maybe TRBD1 (5 bases). Germline V lookup: CDR1 SGHRS, CDR2 YFSETQ. Trimming removed 0 bases from V and 7 bases from J, with 13 bases in between. The CDR3 has 15 amino acids. CDR3 region: CASSLAQGEVEKLFF. CDR3 coding DNA: TGCGCCAGCAGCTTGGCGCAGGGAGAAGTTGAAAAACTGTTTTTT.

The chain has TRBV25-1 and TRBJ2-7; D call uncertain. The germline V gene has CDR1 MGHDK and CDR2 SYGVNS. V lost 5 bases and J 0 bases, leaving 5 bases between the germline ends. This CDR3 region has 12 residues. CDR3 nucleotide sequence: TGTGCCAGCAGTAAACTCTCCTACGAGCAGTACTTC. This codes for CASSKLSYEQYF.

This clone was seen only a few times. The chain has TRBV7-8 and TRBJ1-5; 8 bases align to TRBD1. V lost 4 bases to trimming and J lost 9 bases; unmatched junction nucleotides: 11. The germline V gene encodes CDR1 SGHVS and CDR2 FQNEAQ. The CDR3 runs 15 residues. The CDR3 sequence is CASSSGDRLLSPQHF. The CDR3 region has the DNA TGTGCCAGCAGCTCCGGGGACAGGCTTCTTTCGCCCCAGCATTTT. Looking up the rest from reference TRBV7-8 and TRBJ1-5 gives the full variable domain: GAGVSQSPRYKVAKRGQDVALRCDPISGHVSLFWYQQALGQGPEFLTYFQNEAQLDKSGLPSDRFFAERPEGSVSTLKIQRTQQEDSAVYLCASSSGDRLLSPQHFGDGTRLSIL.

The V and J genes are TRBV30 and TRBJ1-2; D might be TRBD1 (6 bases). V was clipped by 5 bases and J by 7 bases, with 17 bases between them. Germline CDR1 reads GTSNPN; CDR2 reads SVGIG (reference sequence). The CDR3 extends over 13 amino acids. The CDR3 is CAWALGGASGYTF. For the CDR3, the DNA is TGTGCCTGGGCCCTGGGGGGGGCAAGTGGCTACACCTTC.

The chain joins TRBV10-3 to TRBJ1-1, with D perhaps TRBD1 (6 bases). CDR1 and CDR2 (germline): ENHRY, SYGVKD. V was shortened by 5 bases and J by 1 base, with 17 bases between the two germline ends. This CDR3 is 16 amino acids long. The CDR3 DNA follows: TGTGCCATCAGTAACTCGGGACAAAAGGGGAACACTGAAGCTTTCTTT. Protein sequence: CAISNSGQKGNTEAFF.

The chain is built from TRBV6-6 and TRBJ2-7, with 10 bases fitting TRBD2. Germline V gene lookup returns CDR1 MNHNY and CDR2 SVGAGI (reference sequence). V lost 7 bases, J lost 2 bases, and 8 bases stayed unmatched. The CDR3 covers 15 residues. The CDR3 nucleotides read TGTGCCAGCAAAGGAGGGACTAGCGCAACCTACGAGCAGTACTTC. It is translated as CASKGGTSATYEQYF.

In regard to this clone: A far larger clone is off by one base, so a read error is likely. V is TRBV7-2 and J is TRBJ1-3; 10 bases align to TRBD1. After removal of 5 bases from V and 0 bases from J, the junction contained 7 bases not matched to a gene. The CDR3 has 17 residues. The germline CDR1 and CDR2 sequences are SGHTA and FQGNSA. The CDR3 DNA reads as TGTGCCAGCAGCGCCCGACAGGGGGCTCCCTCTGGAAACACCATATATTTT. This codes for CASSARQGAPSGNTIYF. Together with reference TRBV7-2 and TRBJ1-3, the CDR3 gives the full variable domain: GAGVSQSPSNKVTEKGKDVELRCDPISGHTALYWYRQSLGQGLEFLIYFQGNSAPDKSGLPSDRFSAERTGGSVSTLTIQRTQQEDSAVYLCASSARQGAPSGNTIYFGEGSWLTVV.

This clone was counted ten times or more. The J gene is TRBJ1-1, the V gene TRBV30; D gene unclear. V lost 0 bases and J lost 11, with 13 bases in between. The CDR3 is 12 amino acids. Germline CDR1 is GTSNPN and CDR2 is SVGIG (reference sequence). CDR3 region: CAWSVGQTGAFF. The CDR3 DNA follows: TGTGCCTGGAGTGTAGGGCAGACCGGGGCTTTCTTT.

To note about this clone: Other DNA sequences in the same sample also yield this CDR3. This chain joins TRBV5-1 and TRBJ2-1; 13 bases map to TRBD2. The CDR3 loop spans 15 amino acids. Per the germline V gene, CDR1 is SGHRS and CDR2 is YFSETQ. V was pared by 5 bases and J by 7 bases, with 6 bases of the junction left unmatched. CDR3 loop: CASSLLAGGPNEQFF. The CDR3, as DNA: TGCGCCAGCAGTTTACTAGCGGGAGGGCCGAATGAGCAGTTCTTC.

The V call is TRBV6-1, the J call TRBJ2-6; D gene uncertain. Germline CDR1 and CDR2: MNHNS and SASEGT. The CDR3 runs to 15 residues. V lost 1 base to trimming and J lost 2 bases, with 6 bases between them. For the CDR3, the DNA is TGTGCCAGCAGTGAAGGGTTCGCTGGGGCCAACGTCCTGACTTTC. Its protein product is CASSEGFAGANVLTF.